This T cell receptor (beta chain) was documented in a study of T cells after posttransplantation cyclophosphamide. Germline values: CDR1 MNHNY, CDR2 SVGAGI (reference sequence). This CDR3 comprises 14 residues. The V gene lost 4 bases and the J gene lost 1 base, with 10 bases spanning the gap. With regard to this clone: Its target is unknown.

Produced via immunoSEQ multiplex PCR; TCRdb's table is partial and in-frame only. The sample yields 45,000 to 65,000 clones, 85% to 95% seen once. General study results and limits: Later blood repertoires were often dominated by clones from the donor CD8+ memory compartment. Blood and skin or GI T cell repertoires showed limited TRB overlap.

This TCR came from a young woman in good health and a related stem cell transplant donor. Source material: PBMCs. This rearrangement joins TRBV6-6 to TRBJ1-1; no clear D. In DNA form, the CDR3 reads TGTGCCAGCAGTTCCACGCAGGCGAACACTGAAGCTTTCTTT. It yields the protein CASSSTQANTEAFF.